The 26 T cell receptor beta chains below all came from one sample that was sequenced in a study of cytomegalovirus exposure and HLA in healthy donors. The PCR had 60 Vbeta and 13 Jbeta primers. The method was immunoSEQ multiplex PCR; TCRdb's version includes in-frame clones alone and lacks a portion of them. Of some 130,000 clones listed, around 63% are singletons. Material: PBMCs. These receptors all stem from a human donor in good health.

The sample holds a few counts of this clone. The J gene is TRBJ2-4, the V gene TRBV19; D possibly corresponds to TRBD2 (6 bases). Germline CDR1 reads LNHDA; CDR2 reads SQIVND (reference sequence). The CDR3 covers 14 residues. V lost 7 bases, J lost 0 bases, and 10 bases lay in between. For the CDR3, the DNA is TGTGCCAGTATTGATAGCGGAGCCAAAAACATTCAGTACTTC. Its protein is CASIDSGAKNIQYF.

This chain links TRBV19 with TRBJ2-6; D might be TRBD2 (5 bases). This CDR3 comprises 15 residues. CDR1 LNHDA and CDR2 SQIVND come from the germline V gene (reference sequence). V was trimmed by 3 bases and J by 0 bases, leaving 6 bases between them. This CDR3 is CASSMRASGANVLTF. Written as DNA, the CDR3 is TGTGCCAGTAGTATGCGGGCCTCTGGGGCCAACGTCCTGACTTTC.

The chain links TRBV4-1 to TRBJ2-2; 7 positions agree with TRBD1. Germline-derived CDR1 and CDR2 are MGHRA and YSYEKL. CDR3 length: 15 residues. Trimming took 0 bases from V and 6 from J; bases not matched to a gene: 4. The CDR3 DNA follows: TGCGCCAGCAGCCAAGAGGGGACAGCCGCCGGGGAGCTGTTTTTT. Translating it yields CASSQEGTAAGELFF.

The rearrangement links TRBV5-1 to TRBJ2-3; 9 positions agree with TRBD1. This CDR3 region has 18 residues. Germline CDR1 reads SGHRS; CDR2 reads YFSETQ. Germline trimming cut 4 bases from V and 1 base from J; bases unmatched to any gene: 13. In DNA form, the CDR3 reads TGCGCCAGCAGCAAAACGGGACAGGGACTGGGTGGCACAGATACGCAGTATTTT. This gives the protein CASSKTGQGLGGTDTQYF.

The chain uses TRBV7-9 and TRBJ1-2; 8 positions agree with TRBD1. The germline V gene encodes CDR1 SEHNR and CDR2 FQNEAQ (reference sequence). This CDR3 region has 14 residues. J gave up 4 bases and V 3 bases, and 4 bases lay outside the gene matches. The CDR3 spells CASSFGTGGYGYTF. CDR3 nucleotide sequence: TGTGCCAGCAGCTTTGGGACAGGCGGCTATGGCTACACCTTC.

The CDR3 DNA follows: TGTGCCAGCAGCAGACTAGCGGGAGGGCGGGAGCTGTTTTTT. Its protein product is CASSRLAGGRELFF. The J gene is TRBJ2-2, the V gene TRBV6-5, with 14 bases fitting TRBD2. V lost 6 bases to trimming and J lost 9 bases; unmatched junction nucleotides: 3. This CDR3 is 14 amino acids long. Germline values: CDR1 MNHEY, CDR2 SVGAGI.

This chain connects TRBV7-2 to TRBJ2-7; D is possibly TRBD2 (5 bases). From germline, CDR1 is SGHTA and CDR2 FQGNSA. The CDR3 covers 14 residues. V lost 5 bases and J 3 bases, leaving 14 bases between the germline ends. CDR3 DNA: TGTGCCAGCAGCATCAGGAACGGGAACTACGAGCAGTACTTC. Translation: CASSIRNGNYEQYF.

This chain joins TRBV28 and TRBJ1-2, with D tentatively TRBD1 (6 bases). The CDR3 sequence is 13 residues long. Germline V gene lookup returns CDR1 MDHEN and CDR2 SYDVKM. V was trimmed by 8 bases and J by 2 bases, leaving 12 bases between them. Here the CDR3 DNA reads TGTGCCAGCCGGGGGGCCGAAAACTATGGCTACACCTTC. Protein: CASRGAENYGYTF.

The chain uses TRBV28 and TRBJ2-7; D might be TRBD2 (5 bases). V lost 5 bases and J lost 3, with 20 bases in between. The CDR3 runs 16 residues. Germline CDR1 reads MDHEN; CDR2 reads SYDVKM. The CDR3 sequence: CASSANYIGGDYEQYF. CDR3 coding DNA: TGTGCCAGCAGTGCAAACTACATCGGAGGAGACTACGAGCAGTACTTC.

For the CDR3, the DNA is TGTGCCAGCAGCTCTCTCCCCGGTACCCAAGAGACCCAGTACTTC. Encoded protein: CASSSLPGTQETQYF. The chain carries TRBV7-8 and TRBJ2-5; D is unresolved. The germline V gene has CDR1 SGHVS and CDR2 FQNEAQ. The CDR3 is made up of 15 amino acids. Trimming pared 4 bases from V and 1 base from J, leaving 13 bases between.

This clone came up a few times. V usage is TRBV6-6 and J usage is TRBJ1-1; 11 bases match TRBD1. This CDR3 comprises 14 residues. Germline V gives CDR1 MNHNY, CDR2 SVGAGI (reference sequence). Trimming removed 8 bases from V and 3 bases from J; junction bases left unmatched: 5. The CDR3 DNA reads TGTGCCAGCGGACAGGGGGCGAGGGACACTGAAGCTTTCTTT. Its translation: CASGQGARDTEAFF.

The chain links TRBV5-1 to TRBJ2-2; 7 bases are shared with TRBD1. The CDR3 has 14 residues. From germline, CDR1 is SGHRS and CDR2 YFSETQ. J gave up 3 bases and V 5 bases, and 4 bases lay outside the gene matches. The CDR3 sequence: CASRWDSYTGELFF. Here the CDR3 DNA reads TGCGCCAGCAGATGGGACAGTTACACCGGGGAGCTGTTTTTT.

This chain uses TRBV6-5 with TRBJ2-1; 7 bases map to TRBD2. The germline V gene encodes CDR1 MNHEY and CDR2 SVGAGI. Trimming removed 7 bases from V and 8 bases from J; junction bases left unmatched: 11. CDR3 size: 14 residues. CDR3: CASIRTSLGHEQFF. The CDR3 DNA sequence: TGTGCCAGCATCCGGACTAGTCTAGGGCATGAGCAGTTCTTC.

This clone was counted a single time. V is TRBV28 and J is TRBJ2-5; D is ambiguous. This CDR3 comprises 12 residues. Germline-derived CDR1 and CDR2 are MDHEN and SYDVKM. Between the trimmed V and J ends, which lost 2 bases and 4 bases, there was a span of 5 bases. The CDR3 spells CASSLSVETQYF. CDR3 DNA sequence: TGTGCCAGCAGTTTAAGCGTAGAGACCCAGTACTTC. Full variable domain (remainder filled in from reference TRBV28 and TRBJ2-5): DVKVTQSSRYLVKRTGEKVFLECVQDMDHENMFWYRQDPGLGLRLIYFSYDVKMKEKGDIPEGYSVSREKKERFSLILESASTNQTSMYLCASSLSVETQYFGPGTRLLVL.

CDR3 loop: CASSQDPYGQGYEQYF. The CDR3 DNA reads TGTGCCAGCAGCCAAGATCCTTATGGCCAGGGATACGAGCAGTACTTC. This chain joins TRBV4-2 and TRBJ2-5; tentatively, D is TRBD1 (5 bases). The J call could be wrong; TRBJ2-7 is a better fit for the DNA end. Germline values: CDR1 LGHNA, CDR2 YNFKEQ. The CDR3 has 16 residues.

The chain joins TRBV10-1 to TRBJ2-2; D is uncertain. The germline CDR1 and CDR2 sequences are WNHNN and SYGVQD (reference sequence). The CDR3 covers 13 residues. Trimming took off 9 bases at V and 4 bases at J, with 12 bases between the two ends. Here the CDR3 DNA reads TGCGCCAGTGCCCCCCCGAGCACCGGGGAGCTGTTTTTT. Protein product: CASAPPSTGELFF.

The chain uses TRBV18 and TRBJ2-7; 9 bases match TRBD1. Germline CDR1 is KGHSH and CDR2 is LQKENI. CDR3 length: 14 amino acids. Unmatched junction bases numbered 3, after V lost 3 bases and J lost 3 bases. The CDR3 reads CASSPGQGNYEQYF. The DNA for the CDR3 is TGTGCCAGCTCACCGGGACAGGGAAACTACGAGCAGTACTTC.

V usage is TRBV4-1 and J usage is TRBJ2-3, with 10 bases identical to TRBD2. The V and J ends lost 2 bases and 1 base, in that order; junction bases with no gene match: 3. The CDR3 loop spans 16 amino acids. CDR1 and CDR2 from the germline V gene are MGHRA and YSYEKL. CDR3 coding DNA: TGCGCCAGCAGCCAACACGGGACTAGCGGCACAGATACGCAGTATTTT. Translated, it gives CASSQHGTSGTDTQYF.

The genes are TRBV4-3 and TRBJ1-1; D uncertain. Trimming pared 0 bases from V and 6 bases from J, leaving 8 bases between. The germline gives CDR1 LGHNA, CDR2 YSLEER. The CDR3 consists of 13 residues. CDR3 in amino acids: CASSQEVESEAFF. DNA for the CDR3: TGCGCCAGCAGCCAAGAGGTAGAATCTGAAGCTTTCTTT.

As DNA, the CDR3 is TGCGCCAGCAGTGAGTCGGGGGGGCGGAACGAGCAGTACTTC. Amino acid sequence: CASSESGGRNEQYF. The rearrangement links TRBV10-2 to TRBJ2-7, with a weak D call TRBD2 (7 bases). Germline-derived CDR1 and CDR2 are WSHSY and SAAADI. Deletions cut 0 bases from V and 5 bases from J, with 11 bases between. The CDR3 has 14 amino acids.

This chain connects TRBV7-2 to TRBJ2-1; TRBD1 is a possible D gene (5 bases). Germline-derived CDR1 and CDR2 are SGHTA and FQGNSA. The CDR3 runs to 19 residues. With 5 bases removed from V and 0 bases from J, the gap between germline ends came to 23 bases. CDR3 coding DNA: TGTGCCAGCAGCCAAAAAACCGAGAAACAGGTGAGCTCCTACAATGAGCAGTTCTTC. Translation: CASSQKTEKQVSSYNEQFF.

The chain couples TRBV5-4 to TRBJ2-7, with D unclear. Germline V gene data show CDR1 as SGHNT and CDR2 as YYREEE (reference sequence). With 3 bases removed from V and 1 base from J, the gap between germline ends came to 11 bases. CDR3 length equals 14 residues. This CDR3 reads CASSSSGWSYEQYF. CDR3 DNA sequence: TGTGCCAGCAGCTCTTCTGGCTGGTCCTACGAGCAGTACTTC.

The gene calls are TRBV27 and TRBJ2-1; 8 bases are a match to TRBD2. The CDR3 totals 17 residues. Germline CDR1 is MNHEY and CDR2 is SMNVEV (reference sequence). V lost 6 bases, J lost 8 bases, and 18 bases stayed unmatched. For the CDR3, the DNA is TGTGCCAGCAGCCCCGGGACTAGAGCGGTGGGTATCGATGAGCAGTTCTTC. This sequence encodes CASSPGTRAVGIDEQFF.

This clone was counted a few times. V usage is TRBV11-3 and J usage is TRBJ2-7, with TRBD1 matching over 8 bases. This CDR3 spans 18 amino acids. The germline gives CDR1 SGHNT, CDR2 YENEEA. Losses at the gene ends were 1 base for V and 0 bases for J; bases not matched to a gene: 11. DNA for the CDR3: TGTGCCAGCAGCTTAGGAGGGTGGGGACAGGAGAGCTCCTACGAGCAGTACTTC. Its protein product is CASSLGGWGQESSYEQYF.

This clone was counted a single time. The chain recombines TRBV12-5 with TRBJ2-7; 9 positions agree with TRBD1. The germline gives CDR1 LGHNT, CDR2 FRNRAP. V shed 4 bases, J shed 0 bases, and the junction held 4 bases outside the gene matches. This CDR3 spans 15 amino acids. The CDR3 DNA is TGTGCTAGTGGTTCCGTACAGGGGGCCTCCTACGAGCAGTACTTC. Translation: CASGSVQGASYEQYF. Based on the CDR3 plus reference TRBV12-5 and TRBJ2-7, the full variable domain is DARVTQTPRHKVTEMGQEVTMRCQPILGHNTVFWYRQTMMQGLELLAYFRNRAPLDDSGMPKDRFSAEMPDATLATLKIQPSEPRDSAVYFCASGSVQGASYEQYFGPGTRLTVT.

To note about this clone: The germline gene is not matched at one end of the junction; a read error may be the cause. This rearrangement joins TRBV4-2 to TRBJ2-5; D is possibly TRBD2 (6 bases). Germline CDR1 is LGHNA and CDR2 is YNFKEQ. The CDR3 is 15 amino acids. The CDR3 region is CACSQNDGGRETQYF. The CDR3 coding sequence is TGTGCCTGCAGCCAGAATGACGGGGGACGGGAGACCCAGTACTTC.